The 23 T cell receptor beta chains below all came from one sample that was sequenced in a study of shared clonotypes between healthy human individuals. Repertoires were generated with immunoSEQ multiplex PCR, while TCRdb's copy carries only in-frame clones and drops some. There are hundreds of thousands of clones in the sample; roughly 80% occur only once, and around 13% lies in the top ten. The sample consisted of PBMCs. The receptors derive from a woman in her 40s in good health. Some clones in this sample may be carry-over from other donors' samples.

The V and J genes are TRBV18 and TRBJ2-3; 7 nucleotides align to TRBD1. V was clipped by 3 bases and J by 1 base; unmatched bases: 13. The CDR3 has 18 amino acids. Germline values: CDR1 KGHSH, CDR2 LQKENI. The CDR3 DNA follows: TGTGCCAGCTCACCGGCCCCGAATACAGGGGTGCGCACAGATACGCAGTATTTT. It encodes CASSPAPNTGVRTDTQYF.

A word on this clone: Germline is not matched at one junction end, which may reflect a read error. This sequence joins TRBV30 and TRBJ2-7; D possibly corresponds to TRBD2 (5 bases). The CDR3 is made up of 11 amino acids. Germline V gives CDR1 GTSNPN, CDR2 SVGIG (reference sequence). CDR3 region: CAWSAGYGQYF. In nucleotides, the CDR3 is TGTGCCTGGAGTGCGGGATACGGGCAGTACTTC.

The chain uses TRBV6-4 and TRBJ2-3; 7 nucleotides align to TRBD2. The germline V gene has CDR1 MRHNA and CDR2 SNTAGT. The CDR3 runs to 14 residues. With 4 bases clipped from V and 1 base from J, the junction kept 2 bases outside the gene matches. CDR3: CASSASGRTDTQYF. The CDR3 DNA sequence: TGTGCCAGCAGTGCTAGCGGTCGCACAGATACGCAGTATTTT.

The chain uses TRBV7-2 and TRBJ2-7, with TRBD1 matching over 7 bases. Germline loops: CDR1 SGHTA, CDR2 FQGNSA. The CDR3 contains 15 residues. V dropped 6 bases and J dropped 6; count of bases not matched to a gene: 14. The CDR3 loop is CASRLTGTAYSEQYF. Written as DNA, the CDR3 is TGTGCCAGCAGGCTAACCGGGACAGCATATAGCGAGCAGTACTTC. The full variable domain, in which reference TRBV7-2 and TRBJ2-7 provide the parts outside the CDR3, is GAGVSQSPSNKVTEKGKDVELRCDPISGHTALYWYRQSLGQGLEFLIYFQGNSAPDKSGLPSDRFSAERTGGSVSTLTIQRTQQEDSAVYLCASRLTGTAYSEQYFGPGTRLTVT.

V usage is TRBV7-2 and J usage is TRBJ2-5; the D gene is possibly TRBD2 (7 bases). Germline CDR1 and CDR2: SGHTA and FQGNSA. CDR3 size: 15 residues. Trimming stripped 5 bases from V and 2 bases from J, with 15 bases between. CDR3 bases: TGTGCCAGCAGCCCCGCGGGGGCGGGACAAGAGACCCAGTACTTC. It translates to CASSPAGAGQETQYF.

This clone has just one count. The chain employs TRBV27 and TRBJ2-3; D unclear. The CDR3 is made up of 14 amino acids. V lost 5 bases and J lost 2, with 11 bases in between. Looked up from germline, CDR1 is MNHEY and CDR2 is SMNVEV (reference sequence). CDR3 in DNA: TGTGCCAGCAGTAGAGATTATTCCACAGATACGCAGTATTTT. This sequence encodes CASSRDYSTDTQYF.

This chain links TRBV27 with TRBJ2-1, with TRBD2 identical over 7 bases. Germline V lookup: CDR1 MNHEY, CDR2 SMNVEV (reference sequence). The CDR3 has 16 residues. The V gene end was trimmed by 7 bases and the J gene end by 0 bases; junction bases not matched to a gene: 9. CDR3 in amino acids: CASTRDYSISYNEQFF. Here the CDR3 DNA reads TGTGCCAGCACCAGGGACTACAGCATCTCCTACAATGAGCAGTTCTTC.

V gene TRBV6-6 combines with J gene TRBJ2-1; D tentatively reads TRBD1 or TRBD2 (5 bases each). V lost 0 bases, J lost 9 bases, and 12 bases lay in between. CDR1 is MNHNY, CDR2 SVGAGI, per germline (reference sequence). The CDR3 totals 14 residues. CDR3 sequence reads: CASSYSTGAGEQFF. The CDR3 bases are TGTGCCAGCAGTTACTCGACCGGGGCCGGTGAGCAGTTCTTC.

To note about this clone: The same CDR3 also results from other DNA sequences found in this sample. The rearrangement joins TRBV5-4 to TRBJ2-7, with D maybe TRBD1 (6 bases). The CDR3 has 14 amino acids. Germline assignment: CDR1 SGHNT and CDR2 YYREEE (reference sequence). V was trimmed by 0 bases and J by 2 bases, leaving 9 bases between them. The chain's CDR3 is CASSLAGAPYEQYF. DNA for the CDR3: TGTGCCAGCAGCTTGGCAGGGGCCCCCTACGAGCAGTACTTC.

This chain uses TRBV20-1 with TRBJ2-7; D uncertain. The CDR3 runs 11 residues. CDR1 DFQATT and CDR2 SNEGSKA come from the germline V gene (reference sequence). V lost 1 base to trimming and J lost 4 bases, with 5 bases between them. The CDR3: CSARAQYEQYF. CDR3 nucleotides: TGCAGTGCTAGAGCCCAGTACGAGCAGTACTTC.

This clone was seen only once. The chain recombines TRBV5-1 with TRBJ1-1, with D possibly being TRBD1 (6 bases). Germline lookup yields CDR1 SGHRS and CDR2 YFSETQ. CDR3 length: 16 residues. V lost 2 bases to trimming and J lost 4 bases, with 18 bases between them. The CDR3 sequence: CASSFSAGIGGTEAFF. Here the CDR3 DNA reads TGCGCCAGCAGCTTTTCTGCGGGGATAGGGGGCACTGAAGCTTTCTTT.

This sequence joins TRBV5-1 and TRBJ2-3; 8 bases line up with TRBD2. Germline V CDR1 and CDR2: SGHRS, YFSETQ. V lost 5 bases, J lost 5 bases, and 7 bases stayed unmatched. This CDR3 region has 14 residues. In nucleotides, the CDR3 is TGCGCCAGCAGGACTACTAGCGGCAAAGATACGCAGTATTTT. Translating gives CASRTTSGKDTQYF.

V gene TRBV4-1 combines with J gene TRBJ2-7; perhaps TRBD2 as D (5 bases). CDR3 length: 15 residues. CDR1 is MGHRA and CDR2 is YSYEKL in the germline V gene. V lost 6 bases, J lost 3 bases, and 18 bases lay in between. The CDR3 nucleotides are TGCGCCAGCAGACCGGTCTCCGGGGAATACTACGAGCAGTACTTC. This encodes CASRPVSGEYYEQYF.

For this clone: Other DNA sequences in the same sample also yield this CDR3. V usage is TRBV20-1 and J usage is TRBJ2-3; D is unclear. CDR1 is DFQATT, CDR2 SNEGSKA, per germline (reference sequence). V was cut by 3 bases and J by 3 bases, with 4 bases left in between. This CDR3 has 11 residues. The CDR3 sequence is CSASGTDTQYF. DNA of the CDR3: TGCAGTGCTAGCGGAACAGATACGCAGTATTTT.

This clone has just a few counts. The same CDR3 also results from other DNA sequences found in this sample. As DNA, the CDR3 is TGTGCCAGCAGCTTAGTAGGCGCCAACACTGAAGCTTTCTTT. Protein product: CASSLVGANTEAFF. J is TRBJ1-1 and V is TRBV7-9; D gene uncertain. The CDR3 consists of 14 residues. Deletions cut 1 base from V and 2 bases from J, with 8 bases between. Germline-derived CDR1 and CDR2 are SEHNR and FQNEAQ (reference sequence).

The chain combines TRBV7-9 with TRBJ2-1, with D tentatively TRBD2 (6 bases). Per germline, CDR1 SEHNR and CDR2 FQNEAQ (reference sequence). Trimming took 5 bases from V and 6 from J, leaving 11 bases between them. There are 13 residues in the CDR3. This CDR3 reads CASSLGEVNEQFF. The DNA of the CDR3 is TGTGCCAGCAGCCTGGGGGAGGTCAATGAGCAGTTCTTC.

This chain connects TRBV28 to TRBJ1-2; 10 bases map to TRBD1. The length of the CDR3 is 15 residues. Trimming removed 4 bases from V and 4 bases from J; junction bases left unmatched: 6. CDR1 and CDR2 (germline): MDHEN, SYDVKM. The CDR3 DNA sequence: TGTGCCAGCAGTTCCCCGACAGGGGGCTTCTATGGCTACACCTTC. Translated, it gives CASSSPTGGFYGYTF.

This sequence joins TRBV7-3 and TRBJ2-5; D not resolved. The germline V gene encodes CDR1 SGHTA and CDR2 FQGTGA. The CDR3 loop spans 13 amino acids. Trimming pared 2 bases from V and 3 bases from J, leaving 7 bases between. CDR3 sequence: CASSLGRKETQYF. In DNA form, the CDR3 reads TGTGCCAGCAGCTTAGGACGGAAAGAGACCCAGTACTTC.

V gene TRBV19 combines with J gene TRBJ1-2; D remains unclear. The germline V gene has CDR1 LNHDA and CDR2 SQIVND (reference sequence). The ends were cut back, 7 bases at V and 6 bases at J, with 15 bases in the middle. CDR3 length equals 13 residues. The DNA of the CDR3 is TGTGCCAGTACCACCACCCACAACCATGGCTACACCTTC. Translation: CASTTTHNHGYTF.

This clone occurred a few times. The chain uses TRBV11-2 and TRBJ2-5; D call uncertain. The J call may not be correct, given that the DNA end is closer to TRBJ2-7. The CDR3 length is 16 residues. The germline CDR1 and CDR2 sequences are SGHAT and FQNNGV. The CDR3 spells CASSLVPLTPSYEQYF. The CDR3 DNA sequence: TGTGCCAGCAGCTTAGTTCCTCTGACCCCCTCCTACGAGCAGTACTTC.

This clone showed up just a few times. The same CDR3 arises from other DNA sequences in this sample as well. The chain combines TRBV9 with TRBJ1-4; D gene unclear. V was pared by 4 bases and J by 4 bases, with 11 bases between. The CDR3 consists of 14 residues. CDR1 and CDR2 (germline): SGDLS, YYNGEE. The chain's CDR3 is CASSPGGLNEKLFF. The CDR3 DNA reads as TGTGCCAGCAGCCCTGGAGGCCTTAATGAAAAACTGTTTTTT.

The gene calls are TRBV7-3 and TRBJ2-7; 8 nucleotides align to TRBD2. After removal of 5 bases from V and 6 bases from J, the junction contained 12 bases not matched to a gene. Germline values: CDR1 SGHTA, CDR2 FQGTGA. This CDR3 has 15 residues. CDR3 sequence: CASSPRGGEAVEQYF. The CDR3 DNA follows: TGTGCCAGCAGCCCACGGGGGGGAGAAGCGGTCGAGCAGTACTTC. The full variable domain, completed using reference TRBV7-3 and TRBJ2-7, is GAGVSQTPSNKVTEKGKYVELRCDPISGHTALYWYRQSLGQGPEFLIYFQGTGAADDSGLPNDRFFAVRPEGSVSTLKIQRTERGDSAVYLCASSPRGGEAVEQYFGPGTRLTVT.

The chain carries TRBV23-1 and TRBJ1-5, with TRBD1 as a possible D gene (5 bases). TRBV23-1 carries the ORF label, with uncertain function. The CDR3 contains 13 residues. Trimming removed 8 bases at V and 0 bases at J, with 8 bases between. The DNA of the CDR3 is TGCGCCAGCCCCAGGGATAGCAATCAGCCCCAGCATTTT. Its translation: CASPRDSNQPQHF.